The clone carrying this TCR beta chain was counted ten times or more. Its antigen is unidentified. In TCRdb, the 5' RACE reads were re-called with MiXCR into one record per CDR3 protein. The profile shows 420,000 or so distinct CDR3 sequences, approximately 17% of them singletons. This sample stems from a study of identical twins. Study results and limitations: Monozygotic twins shared more out-of-frame TCR alpha than recombination models predicted. Weaker excess twin sharing was observed in beta out-of-frame sequences. For zero-insertion analyses, partial confounding could come from invariant MAIT and iNKT cells. Conclusions came from cross-sectional statistical analysis, not from following the same donors.

The germline V gene has CDR1 SNHLY and CDR2 FYNNEI. Trimming at V came to 4 bases and at J to 6 bases, leaving 12 bases not matched to a gene. This CDR3 spans 16 amino acids. This chain links TRBV2 with TRBJ2-5; 9 positions match TRBD2. This clonotype originated in a man aged 50 or older in good health. Sequenced: naive T cells sorted from blood. This chain's CDR3 is CASSGGSGRGAQTQYF. The CDR3 DNA follows: TGTGCCAGCAGTGGTGGTAGCGGGAGAGGTGCCCAGACCCAGTACTTC.